The sequence of this T cell receptor (beta chain) was determined in a study of cytomegalovirus exposure and HLA in healthy donors. Study observations and caveats: Owing to their indistinguishability, certain V segments, notably TRBV6-2 and TRBV6-3, were excluded. Later examination showed HLA-associated TCR beta chains had greater clonal expansion than equally common others. As a later analysis showed, a missense DCLRE1C variant was linked to trimming of TCR beta V- and J-genes.

The germline CDR1 and CDR2 sequences are SGHVS and FQNEAQ. Trimming removed 8 bases from V and 0 bases from J; junction bases left unmatched: 13. This CDR3 has 17 amino acids. As regards this clone: Its antigen is as yet unknown.

The PCR ran on 60 Vbeta and 13 Jbeta primers. As processed by the authors: It was a later analysis that counted about 80 million unique TCR beta chains, of which roughly 10 million were shared. Only in-frame clones appear in the TCRdb table, and some are missing; sequencing was by immunoSEQ multiplex PCR. D and trimming come from the DNA, and the V and J calls and clone size come from that table. Found here are approximately 89,000 clones, approximately 80% of them singletons; the top ten hold 10%. The sequencing sample was made of PBMCs. The sequence was obtained from a human donor in good health. V is TRBV7-8 and J is TRBJ1-1, with 9 nucleotides matching TRBD1. The CDR3, as DNA: TGTGCCAGCGGACCCGGGACAGGGAGAAAAATGAACACTGAAGCTTTCTTT. It translates to CASGPGTGRKMNTEAFF.